The T cell receptor beta chain described here comes from a study of response to subunit inactivated influenza vaccine. This clonotype was counted only a few times. The germline V and J ends were trimmed by 3 bases and 2 bases, with 12 bases remaining between them. The germline CDR1 and CDR2 sequences are KGHDR and SFDVKD. This CDR3 spans 15 amino acids. TCRdb recomputed calls from the RT-PCR reads with MiXCR, one row per CDR3 protein. The table shows 500,000 to 550,000 distinct CDR3 sequences, with under 25% occurring only once. These data also featured in a second study, about T cells expressing NK-cell markers. That study adds: UMIs accompanied the 5'RACE template switching by which TCR beta cDNA was made. The TCR beta repertoires originated in sorted CD3+CD56+NKG2C+, CD3+CD56+NKG2C- and CD3+CD56-NKG2C+ T cells. Eight donors were sequenced, of whom seven were HCMV-seropositive, while the remaining one was HCMV-seronegative.

The input for sequencing was CD4+ T cells sorted from PBMCs, taken approximately 12 days after vaccination. The source is a man aged 45 to 65 who received an inactivated influenza vaccine. The chain couples TRBV24-1 to TRBJ2-5; maybe TRBD1 (5 bases). CDR3 nucleotides: TGTGCCACCAGTGATCCCGACGGACAACAAGAGACCCAGTACTTC. Its protein product is CATSDPDGQQETQYF.